This T cell receptor beta chain was sequenced for a study of radiotherapy plus CTLA-4 blockade in lung cancer. About the research overall: Disease control reached approximately 29%, with objective responses in 15% to 20%.

The CDR3 is made up of 14 amino acids. J lost 5 bases, V lost 2 bases, and 4 bases had no gene match. The germline V gene encodes CDR1 MNHNY and CDR2 SVGAGI (reference sequence). General observations from the study: Reported findings show early blood T cell clone dynamics, with interferon-beta, best predicted response. Following radiotherapy plus ipilimumab, tumor-derived TCR clones expanded in the blood.

Concerning this clone itself: Its antigen is unknown.

Here immunoSEQ multiplex PCR was the method, and the copy in TCRdb shows in-frame clones only, minus some. The sample records more than 95,000 clones, roughly 74% being singletons. The J gene is TRBJ1-1, the V gene TRBV6-6; TRBD1 matches at 8 bases. The starting material was peripheral blood, obtained from a patient treated with radiotherapy plus ipilimumab. This TCR was sampled from a human donor with non-small cell lung cancer who had a partial response to radiotherapy plus ipilimumab. The CDR3 protein is CASSYRTGYTEAFF. CDR3 nucleotides: TGTGCCAGCAGTTACAGGACAGGGTATACTGAAGCTTTCTTT.